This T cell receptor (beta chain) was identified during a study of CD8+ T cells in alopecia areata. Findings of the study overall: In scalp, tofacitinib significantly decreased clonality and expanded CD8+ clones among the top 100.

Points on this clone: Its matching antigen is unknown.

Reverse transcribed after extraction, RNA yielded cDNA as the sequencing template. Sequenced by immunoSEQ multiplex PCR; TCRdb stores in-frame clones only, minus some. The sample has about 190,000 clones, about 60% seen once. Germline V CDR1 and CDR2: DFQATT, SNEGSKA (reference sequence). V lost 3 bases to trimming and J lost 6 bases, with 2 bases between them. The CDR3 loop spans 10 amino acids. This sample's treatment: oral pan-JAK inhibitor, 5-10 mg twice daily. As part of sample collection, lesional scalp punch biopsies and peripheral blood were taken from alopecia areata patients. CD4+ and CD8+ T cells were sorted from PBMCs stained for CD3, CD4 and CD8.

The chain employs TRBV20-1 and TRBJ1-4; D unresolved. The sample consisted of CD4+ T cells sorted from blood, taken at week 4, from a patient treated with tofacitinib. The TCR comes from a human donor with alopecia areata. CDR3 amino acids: CSASDEKLFF. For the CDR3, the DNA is TGCAGTGCTAGCGATGAAAAACTGTTTTTT.